Sequencing of this T cell receptor (beta chain) was carried out in a study of blood T cell repertoires in COVID-19. Turning to the study itself: The analysed material was cDNA or gDNA that came from T cells, B-cell-depleted T cells, or PBMCs.

Source study methods: Reference gene primer amplification in the assay estimated nucleated cell counts. Measured with immunoSEQ multiplex PCR; TCRdb has only the in-frame clones, and not every one. V and J calls and clone size are copied from that table; D and trimming were computed from the DNA. This table has 90,000 to 150,000 clones, approximately 83% appearing once. With 5 bases removed from V and 3 bases from J, the gap between germline ends came to 17 bases. Germline V CDR1 and CDR2: LNHDA, SQIVND (reference sequence). The CDR3 is 16 amino acids. Sequencing was performed on peripheral blood. This TCR derives from a man aged 80 or over with acute or convalescent COVID-19. This chain links TRBV19 with TRBJ2-4, with a possible D match to TRBD1 (6 bases). Here the CDR3 DNA reads TGTGCCAGTAGTCCCGGACAGCCCGGACTCAAAAACATTCAGTACTTC. Translating gives CASSPGQPGLKNIQYF.